What follows describes a single TCR beta chain. Trimming shortened V by 5 bases and J by 10 bases, and 14 bases separated the two germline ends. CDR1 is SGHVS and CDR2 is FNYEAQ in the germline V gene. The CDR3 is 13 amino acids. TCRdb redid the calling of the 5' RACE reads with MiXCR, one entry per CDR3 protein. Of 120,000 to 150,000 distinct CDR3 sequences in the sample, about 6.1% were seen once. The data stem from a study of T-cell memory formation after mild COVID-19. Study in general: TCR clustering was largely donor specific.

The sequence came from an adult woman who had mild COVID-19 (a few samples of this study predate the infection). Cell type and time point are not known. Sequenced sample: PBMCs or a T cell subset sorted from them (not recorded which). The rearrangement links TRBV7-6 to TRBJ1-4; perhaps TRBD1 as D (5 bases). The CDR3 sequence: CASSPQGFGKLFF. The CDR3 nucleotides read TGTGCCAGCAGCCCCCAGGGTTTTGGAAAACTGTTTTTT.